This T cell receptor beta chain was documented in a study of CD8 T cells in ankylosing spondylitis. General observations from the study: One TCR beta motif, made up of roughly eight highly homologous variants, appeared characteristic of ankylosing spondylitis blood. Reports say disease-linked clones showed up significantly more in matched ankylosing spondylitis synovial fluid.

Note on this clonotype: Its specificity is unknown.

V was shortened by 4 bases and J by 5 bases, with 12 bases between the two germline ends. The CDR3 sequence is 13 residues long. Germline lookup yields CDR1 GTSNPN and CDR2 SVGIG (reference sequence). A single record per CDR3 protein comes from TCRdb applying MiXCR to the 5' RACE reads. The top ten hold over 0.8% of the sample, which has hundreds of thousands of distinct CDR3 sequences, about 24% seen once. The material sequenced was blood, either unsorted or a sorted T cell fraction (not recorded which). The gene calls are TRBV30 and TRBJ1-5; unclear D gene. The receptor was derived from a male donor with ankylosing spondylitis. The CDR3 DNA reads as TGTGCCTGGACCCAACGAGCCGATCAGCCCCAGCATTTT. It is translated as CAWTQRADQPQHF.